The rows below give T cell receptor beta chains drawn from one sample of a study of CD8+CD57+ T cells in acquired aplastic anemia. MiXCR was run by TCRdb on the reads, yielding one entry per CDR3 protein. Among 450,000 to 600,000 distinct CDR3 sequences, roughly a third were seen once, and the ten largest hold less than 0.85%. Sequencing used sorted CD4+, CD8+, or CD8+CD57+ T cells (not recorded which) from PBMCs. The receptors shown here come from a human donor with aplastic anemia. CDR3s include the opening cysteine and the closing phenylalanine or tryptophan. Each record gives: clone size, J gene, D gene, V gene, CDR3 DNA, CDR3 protein. The D gene is left open where the match is weak. Where a row states a size, it is once, few, many or the class of an expanded clone; other rows omit it.

size: -; J: TRBJ1-2; D: -; V: TRBV5-6; DNA: TGTGCCAGCGGGGAGGGGTTCTATGGCTACACCTTC; CDR3: CASGEGFYGYTF
size: -; J: TRBJ2-2; D: -; V: TRBV25-1; DNA: TGTGCCAGCAGTTACTCGGGACACGCGAACACCGGGGAGCTGTTTTTT; CDR3: CASSYSGHANTGELFF
size: -; J: TRBJ1-6; D: -; V: TRBV10-2; DNA: TGCGCCAGCAGTTCTGGACAGAATTCACCCCTCCACTTT; CDR3: CASSSGQNSPLHF
size: many; J: TRBJ1-3; D: TRBD1; V: TRBV24-1; DNA: TGTGCCACCAGTGCCGGGACAGCGTCTGGAAACACCATATATTTT; CDR3: CATSAGTASGNTIYF
size: many; J: TRBJ1-2; D: -; V: TRBV20-1; DNA: TGCAGTGCTAATATATTGACAGGAACCTATGGCTACACCTTC; CDR3: CSANILTGTYGYTF
size: many; J: TRBJ2-7; D: -; V: TRBV2; DNA: TGTGCCAGCAGTGGACAAAGGGGGTACGAGCAGTACTTC; CDR3: CASSGQRGYEQYF
size: -; J: TRBJ2-2; D: -; V: TRBV20-1; DNA: TGCAGTGCCCCTGAGGCAGCGATGAACACCGGGGAGCTGTTTTTT; CDR3: CSAPEAAMNTGELFF
size: many; J: TRBJ2-2; D: -; V: TRBV20-1; DNA: TGCAGTGCTAGAGCCGGGACTGCGAACACCGGGGAGCTGTTTTTT; CDR3: CSARAGTANTGELFF
size: few; J: TRBJ1-5; D: -; V: TRBV6-5; DNA: TGTGCCAGCAGTTCAGGATTTAGCAATCAGCCCCAGCATTTT; CDR3: CASSSGFSNQPQHF
size: -; J: TRBJ2-1; D: TRBD2; V: TRBV20-1; DNA: TGCAGTGCTACCCGGACTAGCGGGGATATACGTGCCAATGAGCAGTTCTTC; CDR3: CSATRTSGDIRANEQFF
size: many; J: TRBJ2-3; D: TRBD2; V: TRBV19; DNA: TGTGCCAGTGGACGTGGGACTAGCGGCACAGATACGCAGTATTTT; CDR3: CASGRGTSGTDTQYF
size: -; J: TRBJ1-4; D: -; V: TRBV24-1; DNA: TGTGCCACCAGTGATTTAGAACGGAATAATGAAAAACTGTTTTTT; CDR3: CATSDLERNNEKLFF
size: -; J: TRBJ1-3; D: TRBD1; V: TRBV27; DNA: TGTGCCAGCAGTTCTGGGACAGGGTATGGAAACACCATATATTTT; CDR3: CASSSGTGYGNTIYF